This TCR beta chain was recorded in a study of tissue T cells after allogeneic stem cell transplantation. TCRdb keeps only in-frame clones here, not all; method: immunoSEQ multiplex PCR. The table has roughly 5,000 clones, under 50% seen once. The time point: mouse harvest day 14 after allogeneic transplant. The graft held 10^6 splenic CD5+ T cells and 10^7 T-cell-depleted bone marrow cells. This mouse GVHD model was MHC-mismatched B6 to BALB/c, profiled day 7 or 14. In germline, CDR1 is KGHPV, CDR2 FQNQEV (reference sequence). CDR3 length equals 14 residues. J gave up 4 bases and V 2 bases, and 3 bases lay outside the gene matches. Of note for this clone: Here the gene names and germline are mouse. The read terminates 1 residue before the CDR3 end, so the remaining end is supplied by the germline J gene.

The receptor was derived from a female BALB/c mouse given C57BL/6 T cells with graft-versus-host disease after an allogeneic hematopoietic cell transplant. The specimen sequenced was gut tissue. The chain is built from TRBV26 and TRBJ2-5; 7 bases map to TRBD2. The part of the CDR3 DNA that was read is TGTGCCAGCAGTCTGAACTGGGGAGAAGACACCCAGTAC. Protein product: CASSLNWGEDTQY. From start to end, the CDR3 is CASSLNWGEDTQYF. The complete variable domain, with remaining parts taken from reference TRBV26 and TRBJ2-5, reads NSKVIQTPRYLVKGQGQKAKMRCIPEKGHPVVFWYQQNKNNEFKFLINFQNQEVLQQIDMTEKRFSAECPSNSPCSLEIQSSEAGDSALYLCASSLNWGEDTQYFGPGTRLLVL.